One and the same sample provided the 14 T cell receptor beta chains below, sequenced in a study of T-cell reconstitution after alpha-beta-depleted transplantation in children. The authors prepared the TCRbeta library with unique molecular identifiers. TCRdb processed the PCR reads anew with MiXCR; each CDR3 protein has one entry. The sample shows some 640,000 distinct CDR3 sequences, around 16% of them seen only once. The sequenced sample was PBMCs from the stem cell graft donor, obtained from the stem cell graft. The receptors derive from a human donor who donated a stem cell graft to a child with acute myeloid leukemia.

This clonotype was seen many times. This chain connects TRBV7-2 to TRBJ2-7; no clear D. With 4 bases removed from V and 2 bases from J, the gap between germline ends came to 9 bases. CDR3 length: 13 amino acids. Per germline, CDR1 SGHTA and CDR2 FQGNSA. The DNA for the CDR3 is TGTGCCAGCAGCTCCCCACCCACCTACGAGCAGTACTTC. Its translation is CASSSPPTYEQYF.

CDR3 amino acids: CASSLAKGDRGRAFF. The CDR3 DNA sequence: TGTGCCAGCAGTTTAGCGAAAGGGGACAGGGGTCGGGCTTTCTTT. The chain joins TRBV12-3 or TRBV12-4 to TRBJ1-1, with TRBD1 matching over 10 bases. The CDR3 is made up of 15 amino acids. J gave up 11 bases and V 0 bases, and 9 bases lay outside the gene matches.

In its sample, this clonotype was seen many times. This chain links TRBV5-6 with TRBJ2-2; the D is unclear. The V end lost 2 bases, the J end lost 0 bases, and 5 bases lay between the germline ends. The CDR3 extends over 14 amino acids. Germline assignment: CDR1 SGHDT and CDR2 YYEEEE. CDR3 sequence: CASSFGTNTGELFF. The CDR3 DNA reads as TGTGCCAGCAGCTTCGGCACGAACACCGGGGAGCTGTTTTTT.

This clonotype occurred many times. The chain recombines TRBV15 with TRBJ1-1; 9 bases are a match to TRBD1. The germline gives CDR1 LNHNV, CDR2 YYDKDF (reference sequence). The length of the CDR3 is 14 residues. With 3 bases clipped from V and 1 base from J, the junction kept 0 bases outside the gene matches. The CDR3 DNA reads TGTGCCACCAGCAGGGACAGGGGGAACACTGAAGCTTTCTTT. Encoded protein: CATSRDRGNTEAFF. Looking up the rest from reference TRBV15 and TRBJ1-1 gives the full variable domain: DAMVIQNPRYQVTQFGKPVTLSCSQTLNHNVMYWYQQKSSQAPKLLFHYYDKDFNNEADTPDNFQSRRPNTSFCFLDIRSPGLGDTAMYLCATSRDRGNTEAFFGQGTRLTVV.

The chain is built from TRBV12-3 or TRBV12-4 and TRBJ2-3, with no clear D. This CDR3 spans 12 amino acids. The V end was cut by 6 bases, the J end by 4 bases, with 8 bases between. CDR3 protein: CASRDQPDTQYF. The CDR3 DNA is TGTGCCAGCAGAGACCAGCCAGATACGCAGTATTTT.

This clonotype was seen only a few times. In DNA form, the CDR3 reads TGTGCCAGCACCCCGAGGGTTTCTAACTATGGCTACACCTTC. Protein: CASTPRVSNYGYTF. The genes are TRBV2 and TRBJ1-2; the D is unclear. Per the germline V gene, CDR1 is SNHLY and CDR2 is FYNNEI. The CDR3 consists of 14 residues. The ends were cut back, 7 bases at V and 0 bases at J, with 12 bases in the middle.

The gene calls are TRBV29-1 and TRBJ1-1; 10 bases match TRBD1. The V gene's germline CDR1 is SQVTM and CDR2 ANQGSEA. The CDR3 loop spans 12 amino acids. J gave up 5 bases and V 8 bases, and 5 bases lay outside the gene matches. The CDR3, as DNA: TGCAGCTTACGGACAGGGGGAACTGAAGCTTTCTTT. Translated: CSLRTGGTEAFF.

The chain uses TRBV13 and TRBJ2-3, with D possibly matching TRBD2 (6 bases). Germline V CDR1 and CDR2: PRHDT, FYEKMQ (reference sequence). The V and J ends lost 4 bases and 6 bases respectively, with 17 bases between them. This CDR3 contains 15 residues. For the CDR3, the DNA is TGTGCCAGCAGCTCGCAGACTAGTGAGGCCGATACGCAGTATTTT. Translated: CASSSQTSEADTQYF.

This clonotype was counted between two and nine times. V usage is TRBV20-1 and J usage is TRBJ1-4, with 7 bases matching TRBD1. The V gene end was trimmed by 1 base and the J gene end by 5 bases; junction bases not matched to a gene: 7. Germline V gives CDR1 DFQATT, CDR2 SNEGSKA (reference sequence). This CDR3 has 15 residues. The CDR3 bases are TGCAGTGCTAGAGCCCAACAGGGGTTCAATGAAAAACTGTTTTTT. Amino acids: CSARAQQGFNEKLFF.

The chain has TRBV24-1 and TRBJ2-3, with D maybe TRBD1 (6 bases). The CDR3 contains 15 residues. CDR1 KGHDR and CDR2 SFDVKD come from the germline V gene. The V gene lost 4 bases and the J gene lost 1 base, with 11 bases spanning the gap. Here the CDR3 reads CATSDPTGRTDTQYF. The CDR3 DNA reads TGTGCCACCAGTGACCCGACAGGCCGCACAGATACGCAGTATTTT.

This clonotype has a handful of counts. This chain links TRBV7-2 with TRBJ2-5, with 9 bases fitting TRBD1. V lost 5 bases to trimming and J lost 6 bases; unmatched junction nucleotides: 7. CDR3 length: 14 amino acids. CDR1 and CDR2 from the germline V gene are SGHTA and FQGNSA. The CDR3: CASSADRGVKTQYF. The CDR3 bases are TGTGCCAGCAGCGCCGACAGGGGGGTAAAGACCCAGTACTTC.

The chain combines TRBV10-1 with TRBJ1-1; 11 nucleotides match TRBD1. CDR1 is WNHNN and CDR2 is SYGVQD in the germline V gene (reference sequence). The CDR3 is 15 amino acids. V gave up 6 bases and J gave up 1 base; unmatched junction bases: 4. The CDR3 nucleotides read TGCGCCAGCAGCGACGGGACAGGGGGGAACACTGAAGCTTTCTTT. It translates to CASSDGTGGNTEAFF.

This chain joins TRBV6-7 and TRBJ1-5; no clear D gene. TRBV6-7 is an open reading frame whose function is uncertain. The germline V and J ends were trimmed by 6 bases and 2 bases, with 17 bases remaining between them. The CDR3 has 16 amino acids. CDR3 in DNA: TGTGCCAGCAGAACAAACATTACCGAGGGCAATCAGCCCCAGCATTTT. This gives the protein CASRTNITEGNQPQHF.

For this clonotype: A read error may be the cause here, since a much bigger clone is one base away. The V call is TRBV5-5, the J call TRBJ1-2; no clear D. The CDR3 sequence is 13 residues long. Germline CDR1 SGHKS, CDR2 YYEKEE (reference sequence). The CDR3 nucleotides are TGTGCCAGCAGCTTGGACAGCCACTATGGCTACAACTTC. As protein: CASSLDSHYGYNF.